The TCR beta chain described here comes from a study of blood T cell repertoires in COVID-19. On the study more broadly: From T cells, B-cell-depleted T cells, or PBMCs came the material, which was cDNA or gDNA.

In the authors' methods: Amplification of reference gene primers provided the estimated nucleated cell counts. Sequencing used immunoSEQ multiplex PCR; TCRdb keeps in-frame clones, though not all of them. V, J and clone size were drawn from that table, and D and trimming were deduced from the DNA. The table has approximately 63,000 clones, roughly 90% seen once. Germline values: CDR1 MNHEY, CDR2 SVGAGI. V lost 8 bases, J lost 2 bases, and 12 bases lay in between. The CDR3 is made up of 14 amino acids. The source of this sequence is a man of 80 years or more in a cohort sampled during active COVID-19. The sample taken for sequencing was peripheral blood. The chain joins TRBV6-5 to TRBJ2-2; tentative D call: TRBD1 (6 bases). The CDR3 here is CASRLGGNTGELFF. The CDR3 DNA follows: TGTGCCAGCCGGCTAGGGGGAAACACCGGGGAGCTGTTTTTT.